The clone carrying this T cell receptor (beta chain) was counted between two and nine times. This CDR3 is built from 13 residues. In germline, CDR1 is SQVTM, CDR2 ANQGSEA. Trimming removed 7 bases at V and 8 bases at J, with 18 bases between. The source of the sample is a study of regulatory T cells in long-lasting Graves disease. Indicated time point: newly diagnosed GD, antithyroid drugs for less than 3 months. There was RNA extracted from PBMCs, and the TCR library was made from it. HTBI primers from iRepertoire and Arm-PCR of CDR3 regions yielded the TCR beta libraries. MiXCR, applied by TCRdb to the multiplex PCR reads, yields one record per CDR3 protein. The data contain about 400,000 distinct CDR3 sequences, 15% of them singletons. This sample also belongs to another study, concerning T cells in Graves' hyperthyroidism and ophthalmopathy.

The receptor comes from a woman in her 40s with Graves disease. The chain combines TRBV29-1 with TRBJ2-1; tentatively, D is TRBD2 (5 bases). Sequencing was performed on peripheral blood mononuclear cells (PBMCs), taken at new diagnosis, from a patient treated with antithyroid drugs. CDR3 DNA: TGCAGCGGTGTCTCGGGGAATAGCTATGAGCAGTTCTTC. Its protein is CSGVSGNSYEQFF.